This section outlines one TCR beta chain sequence together with its context. CDR1 and CDR2 (germline): LNHNV, YYDKDF (reference sequence). The CDR3 extends over 13 amino acids. V lost 3 bases, J lost 11 bases, and 16 bases lay in between. Data came from immunoSEQ multiplex PCR; TCRdb stores just in-frame clones and leaves some out. The data hold approximately 11,000 clones, with 84% observed a single time. This sample stems from a study of PD-1 blockade in classical Hodgkin lymphoma. Every one of the patients relapsed after autologous stem cell transplantation (brentuximab vedotin exposure was variable). From thawed PBMCs, CD8+ T cells were isolated by magnetic negative selection.

The material was CD8+ T cells from blood, obtained at baseline. The chain recombines TRBV15 with TRBJ1-1; D is perhaps TRBD1 (6 bases). The clonotype was recovered from a human donor with classical Hodgkin lymphoma. The CDR3 reads CATSSRDNNMAFF. The CDR3, as DNA: TGTGCCACCAGCAGTCGGGACAATAATATGGCTTTCTTT.